What follows are 28 T cell receptor beta chains derived from one specimen sequenced in a study of T cell responses to AZD1222 COVID-19 vaccine. Measured with immunoSEQ multiplex PCR; TCRdb has only the in-frame clones, and not every one. Of about 73,000 clones listed, roughly 90% are singletons. Sequenced material: peripheral blood, taken 28 days after the second AZD1222 dose. The source of these receptors is an adult who received the AZD1222 COVID-19 vaccine.

This rearrangement joins TRBV2 to TRBJ2-2; TRBD1 matches at 7 bases. Germline assignment: CDR1 SNHLY and CDR2 FYNNEI. The CDR3 runs to 16 residues. The trim removed 3 bases at V and 0 bases at J, leaving 4 bases unmatched. The chain's CDR3 is CASSDLQGANTGELFF. In nucleotides, the CDR3 is TGTGCCAGCAGTGATCTCCAGGGGGCGAACACCGGGGAGCTGTTTTTT.

This chain joins TRBV28 and TRBJ1-2; 7 bases line up with TRBD1. This CDR3 has 14 residues. Germline V gene lookup returns CDR1 MDHEN and CDR2 SYDVKM. Unmatched junction bases numbered 5, after V lost 3 bases and J lost 4 bases. CDR3 protein: CASSLWPGGYGYTF. The CDR3 nucleotides are TGTGCCAGCAGTTTGTGGCCAGGGGGCTATGGCTACACCTTC.

This chain uses TRBV18 with TRBJ1-5, with D unresolved. CDR3 size: 15 residues. V was pared by 1 base and J by 7 bases, with 14 bases between. Germline CDR1 and CDR2: KGHSH and LQKENI. CDR3 coding DNA: TGTGCCAGCTCACCACAAGGGTTTCTCGAGCAGCCCCAGCATTTT. It is translated as CASSPQGFLEQPQHF.

This chain uses TRBV3-1 (or the pseudogene TRBV3-2) with TRBJ1-1; no clear D gene. The germline gives CDR1 LGHDT, CDR2 YNNKEL (reference sequence). Trimming removed 1 base at V and 1 base at J, with 7 bases between. CDR3 length: 14 residues. The CDR3 region has the DNA TGTGCCAGCAGCCAAGGGAACAGGAACACTGAAGCTTTCTTT. Its translation: CASSQGNRNTEAFF.

V is TRBV10-3 and J is TRBJ2-7, with 8 nucleotides matching TRBD1. The CDR3 extends over 13 amino acids. Germline-derived CDR1 and CDR2 are ENHRY and SYGVKD. The V segment lost 8 bases and the J segment 4 bases; nucleotides outside the gene matches: 7. CDR3 DNA sequence: TGTGCCATCGGTCACCGGGACAGGTACGAGCAGTACTTC. This sequence encodes CAIGHRDRYEQYF.

The genes are TRBV7-3 and TRBJ1-4; D might be TRBD1 (6 bases). With 2 bases removed from V and 6 bases from J, the gap between germline ends came to 22 bases. The CDR3 is 18 residues long. Per germline, CDR1 SGHTA and CDR2 FQGTGA. The CDR3 nucleotides are TGTGCCAGCAGCTTAGGGGCAACACAAACAGGGAGAGATGAAAAACTGTTTTTT. Protein sequence: CASSLGATQTGRDEKLFF.

This clone occurred once. The genes are TRBV3-1 (or the pseudogene TRBV3-2) and TRBJ2-5; D uncertain. V lost 1 base and J 5 bases, leaving 11 bases between the germline ends. This CDR3 contains 14 residues. Germline lookup yields CDR1 LGHDT and CDR2 YNNKEL (reference sequence). The CDR3 spells CASSQGSIWETQYF. The CDR3 DNA follows: TGTGCCAGCAGCCAAGGTTCTATCTGGGAGACCCAGTACTTC.

This chain connects TRBV30 to TRBJ1-3, with 9 bases aligning to TRBD1. From germline, CDR1 is GTSNPN and CDR2 SVGIG (reference sequence). This CDR3 is built from 15 residues. With V trimmed by 2 bases and J by 8 bases, 10 bases remained unmatched. The CDR3 reads CAWSLTGTGFHTIYF. In DNA, the CDR3 is TGTGCCTGGAGTCTTACCGGGACAGGGTTCCACACCATATATTTT.

The chain recombines TRBV5-8 with TRBJ2-1, with 7 bases matching TRBD1. Germline V gene sequence: CDR1 SGHTS, CDR2 YDEGEE. This CDR3 contains 16 residues. J lost 1 base, V lost 4 bases, and 8 bases had no gene match. CDR3: CASSRRQGRSYNEQFF. CDR3 DNA: TGTGCCAGCAGCCGCCGACAGGGTAGGTCCTACAATGAGCAGTTCTTC.

The chain combines TRBV18 with TRBJ1-2, with 8 bases matching TRBD1. The CDR3 runs to 14 residues. Germline V gives CDR1 KGHSH, CDR2 LQKENI. Trimming cost V 3 bases and J 7 bases; bases outside gene matches: 7. The CDR3 loop reads CASSPSGTGLGYTF. The CDR3 region has the DNA TGTGCCAGCTCACCCTCCGGGACAGGCCTTGGCTACACCTTC.

The chain couples TRBV4-1 to TRBJ2-7; a possible D gene is TRBD1 (6 bases). The germline V and J ends were trimmed by 4 bases and 2 bases, with 12 bases remaining between them. Looked up from germline, CDR1 is MGHRA and CDR2 is YSYEKL. The CDR3 has 14 amino acids. CDR3 in DNA: TGCGCCAGCAGCCTAGAGGACAGAACCTACGAGCAGTACTTC. This encodes CASSLEDRTYEQYF.

V gene TRBV7-2 combines with J gene TRBJ2-1; a weak D match, TRBD1 (6 bases). The germline CDR1 and CDR2 sequences are SGHTA and FQGNSA. The V end lost 4 bases, the J end lost 0 bases, and 10 bases lay between the germline ends. The CDR3 has 15 amino acids. Written as DNA, the CDR3 is TGTGCCAGCAGCTACACAGGGCTCTCCTACAATGAGCAGTTCTTC. It yields the protein CASSYTGLSYNEQFF. Complete variable domain (other parts from reference TRBV7-2 and TRBJ2-1): GAGVSQSPSNKVTEKGKDVELRCDPISGHTALYWYRQSLGQGLEFLIYFQGNSAPDKSGLPSDRFSAERTGGSVSTLTIQRTQQEDSAVYLCASSYTGLSYNEQFFGPGTRLTVL.

In this sample, this clone turned up once. The V gene is TRBV11-2, the J gene TRBJ1-1, with D hard to call. CDR1 SGHAT and CDR2 FQNNGV come from the germline V gene. Trimming shortened V by 6 bases and J by 2 bases, and 16 bases separated the two germline ends. CDR3 length: 15 amino acids. CDR3: CASRLAAGGNTEAFF. The CDR3 DNA reads TGTGCCAGCAGGTTGGCCGCAGGCGGTAACACTGAAGCTTTCTTT.

The chain joins TRBV19 to TRBJ2-7; D tentatively reads TRBD1 or TRBD2 (5 bases each). CDR1 and CDR2 (germline): LNHDA, SQIVND (reference sequence). The ends were cut back, 5 bases at V and 3 bases at J, with 20 bases in the middle. This CDR3 is built from 16 residues. The CDR3 loop is CASSSRSGPTGYEQYF. Here the CDR3 DNA reads TGTGCCAGTAGTTCCCGTTCGGGACCCACGGGCTACGAGCAGTACTTC.

The chain recombines TRBV6-2 or TRBV6-3 with TRBJ1-5; possible D gene TRBD1, 6 bases. V was trimmed by 5 bases and J by 4 bases, leaving 15 bases between them. The CDR3 spans 15 residues. Germline-derived CDR1 and CDR2 are MNHEY and SVGEGT. The CDR3 nucleotides read TGTGCCAGCAGTAGACCGGGACAACAAAATCAGCCCCAGCATTTT. Residues: CASSRPGQQNQPQHF.

This sequence joins TRBV4-1 and TRBJ1-1; 7 bases fit TRBD1. J was trimmed by 1 base and V by 2 bases; bases with no gene match: 16. The CDR3 totals 19 residues. Germline CDR1 reads MGHRA; CDR2 reads YSYEKL. In DNA form, the CDR3 reads TGCGCCAGCAGCCAACTACGAACCAGGGGGAAGTTCGGGAACACTGAAGCTTTCTTT. Translating it yields CASSQLRTRGKFGNTEAFF.

J is TRBJ1-4 and V is TRBV6-5; D is perhaps TRBD1 (5 bases). The CDR3 consists of 13 residues. V lost 6 bases to trimming and J lost 14 bases, with 19 bases between them. The germline CDR1 and CDR2 sequences are MNHEY and SVGAGI. This chain's CDR3 is CASSLNSWGGLFF. Written as DNA, the CDR3 is TGTGCCAGCAGCCTCAACTCGTGGGGGGGGCTGTTTTTT.

J is TRBJ2-7 and V is TRBV7-9; no clear D gene. V shed 5 bases and J shed 1 base, with 6 bases lying between them. Germline V gene sequence: CDR1 SEHNR, CDR2 FQNEAQ (reference sequence). CDR3 size: 12 residues. The CDR3 nucleotides are TGTGCCAGCAGCCTCCAATCCTACGAGCAGTACTTC. This translates into CASSLQSYEQYF.

This chain joins TRBV3-1 (or the pseudogene TRBV3-2) and TRBJ1-1; the D gene is possibly TRBD1 (6 bases). Trimming took 4 bases from V and 1 from J, leaving 13 bases between them. The CDR3 runs 15 residues. Germline CDR1 is LGHDT and CDR2 is YNNKEL (reference sequence). The CDR3 DNA sequence: TGTGCCAGCAGCCGGGGGGGACACCCGAACACTGAAGCTTTCTTT. Amino acid sequence: CASSRGGHPNTEAFF.

The chain employs TRBV6-5 and TRBJ1-2, with a possible D match to TRBD1 (6 bases). CDR1 and CDR2 from the germline V gene are MNHEY and SVGAGI. The ends were cut back, 6 bases at V and 6 bases at J, with 14 bases in the middle. The CDR3 extends over 13 amino acids. CDR3 sequence (DNA): TGTGCCAGCAGCCACAGGGCGGAGGATGGCTACACCTTC. It translates to CASSHRAEDGYTF.

In DNA, the CDR3 is TGTGCCAGCTACGGGCCTAATTACTACAATGAGCAGTTCTTC. Residues: CASYGPNYYNEQFF. The rearrangement links TRBV28 to TRBJ2-1; D call uncertain. Germline V gene lookup returns CDR1 MDHEN and CDR2 SYDVKM. V lost 8 bases to trimming and J lost 3 bases, with 14 bases between them. CDR3 length: 14 residues.

This clone was seen a single time. The chain employs TRBV27 and TRBJ1-1; the D is unclear. The CDR3 extends over 15 amino acids. Trimming shortened V by 0 bases and J by 4 bases, and 12 bases separated the two germline ends. Per the germline V gene, CDR1 is MNHEY and CDR2 is SMNVEV (reference sequence). Written as DNA, the CDR3 is TGTGCCAGCAGTTTATCGAAGGGTCTTGGCACTGAAGCTTTCTTT. This encodes CASSLSKGLGTEAFF.

The chain uses TRBV19 and TRBJ1-4; 8 bases align to TRBD1. Germline CDR1 and CDR2: LNHDA and SQIVND (reference sequence). The V segment lost 5 bases and the J segment 2 bases; nucleotides outside the gene matches: 13. The CDR3 spans 18 residues. Written as DNA, the CDR3 is TGTGCCAGTAGTCTCCGGACAGGGATTCCCGCCACTAATGAAAAACTGTTTTTT. This sequence encodes CASSLRTGIPATNEKLFF.

The gene calls are TRBV30 and TRBJ1-2; the match to TRBD1 covers 8 bases. This CDR3 has 14 amino acids. CDR1 is GTSNPN and CDR2 is SVGIG in the germline V gene (reference sequence). V trimming: 3 bases; J trimming: 2 bases; junction bases outside the gene matches: 5. This CDR3 reads CAWRPGGANYGYTF. The CDR3 DNA is TGTGCCTGGAGACCAGGGGGCGCAAACTATGGCTACACCTTC. The full variable domain, its missing parts supplied by reference TRBV30 and TRBJ1-2, is SQTIHQWPATLVQPVGSPLSLECTVEGTSNPNLYWYRQAAGRGLQLLFYSVGIGQISSEVPQNLSASRPQDRQFILSSKKLLLSDSGFYLCAWRPGGANYGYTFGSGTRLTVV.

This chain uses TRBV7-8 with TRBJ2-6; 7 positions agree with TRBD1. After removal of 5 bases from V and 3 bases from J, the junction contained 10 bases not matched to a gene. The length of the CDR3 is 17 residues. Germline V CDR1 and CDR2: SGHVS, FQNEAQ. The CDR3 reads CASSPYQGESGANVLTF. The CDR3 DNA follows: TGTGCCAGCAGCCCGTATCAGGGGGAAAGTGGGGCCAACGTCCTGACTTTC.

The chain couples TRBV7-9 to TRBJ1-2, with D uncertain. This CDR3 spans 15 amino acids. With 0 bases removed from V and 2 bases from J, the gap between germline ends came to 10 bases. Germline CDR1 SEHNR, CDR2 FQNEAQ (reference sequence). In DNA, the CDR3 is TGTGCCAGCAGCTTAGCTGGCCTAAAAAACTATGGCTACACCTTC. As protein: CASSLAGLKNYGYTF.

The V gene is TRBV7-3, the J gene TRBJ1-6; D is uncertain. CDR1 is SGHTA and CDR2 is FQGTGA in the germline V gene. The CDR3 spans 14 residues. The ends were cut back, 5 bases at V and 2 bases at J, with 7 bases in the middle. Here the CDR3 reads CASSPQPYNSPLHF. As DNA, the CDR3 is TGTGCCAGCAGCCCCCAGCCCTATAATTCACCCCTCCACTTT.

CDR3 DNA sequence: TGCGCCAGCAGCCAAGATTTAAAGGCGACGCATATAGGTTCACCCCTCCACTTT. Translated, it gives CASSQDLKATHIGSPLHF. V usage is TRBV4-3 and J usage is TRBJ1-6; D unresolved. Between the trimmed V and J ends, which lost 0 bases and 9 bases, there was a span of 21 bases. Germline V CDR1 and CDR2: LGHNA, YSLEER. This CDR3 is built from 18 residues.